Below, one T cell receptor (beta chain) is given with its context. The data derive from a study of blood T cell repertoires in COVID-19. Across the study: Acute-phase and convalescent COVID-19 samples originated in the United States, Italy and Spain. PBMCs, B-cell-depleted T cells, or T cells provided the cDNA or gDNA that made up the material.

Trimming shortened V by 1 base and J by 4 bases, and 16 bases separated the two germline ends. CDR3 length: 16 residues. CDR1 and CDR2 from the germline V gene are SGHTA and FQGNSA. Original processing notes: Researchers report that nucleated cell counts were estimated from reference gene primer amplification. Some clones are missing from TCRdb's copy, which holds only in-frame ones; the method was immunoSEQ multiplex PCR. For V, J and clone size, that table is used; D and trimming come from the DNA. Here the sample spans approximately 300,000 clones, roughly 90% being singletons. Source material: peripheral blood. This receptor was obtained from a woman aged 45-59 years with active or convalescent COVID-19. J is TRBJ2-5 and V is TRBV7-2, with a tentative D call TRBD1 (6 bases). The chain's CDR3 is CASSLGPTGSGETQYF. CDR3 nucleotide sequence: TGTGCCAGCAGCTTAGGACCTACAGGGTCGGGAGAGACCCAGTACTTC. The full variable domain, with the rest looked up from reference TRBV7-2 and TRBJ2-5, is GAGVSQSPSNKVTEKGKDVELRCDPISGHTALYWYRQSLGQGLEFLIYFQGNSAPDKSGLPSDRFSAERTGGSVSTLTIQRTQQEDSAVYLCASSLGPTGSGETQYFGPGTRLLVL.